The 29 T cell receptor beta chains below all came from one sample that was sequenced in a study of breast tumors, draining lymph nodes, adjacent tissues (dated by TCRdb to about 2016). The library relied on multiplex PCR. Sequenced on an Illumina HiSeq 2000. In-frame beta chains were kept once TCRdb had trimmed the public reads at Q25 with fastp and called clones with MiXCR. All rows with the same CDR3 protein become a single entry with the most common DNA and genes. This sample lists around 110,000 distinct CDR3 sequences; 30% were detected once. The ten top clones hold approximately 5.2% of the sample. Lymph node samples came from the axillary draining lymph nodes of breast cancer patients. Source material: axillary lymph node tissue. These receptors all stem from a female donor with breast cancer. Some clones in this sample may be carry-over from other donors' samples.

The CDR3, as DNA: TGTGCCAGCAGCGGCCTGAAGAGGCCCTCCTACAATGAGCAGTTCTTC. Protein product: CASSGLKRPSYNEQFF. V usage is TRBV9 and J usage is TRBJ2-1; D not certain. Germline assignment: CDR1 SGDLS and CDR2 YYNGEE. Trimming shortened V by 3 bases and J by 0 bases, and 13 bases separated the two germline ends. The CDR3 totals 16 residues. Using reference TRBV9 and TRBJ2-1 for the parts outside the CDR3, the full variable domain is DSGVTQTPKHLITATGQRVTLRCSPRSGDLSVYWYQQSLDQGLQFLIQYYNGEERAKGNILERFSAQQFPDLHSELNLSSLELGDSALYFCASSGLKRPSYNEQFFGPGTRLTVL.

The rearrangement joins TRBV19 to TRBJ1-3; no clear D gene. Germline V lookup: CDR1 LNHDA, CDR2 SQIVND (reference sequence). Deletions cut 5 bases from V and 2 bases from J, with 10 bases between. This CDR3 spans 14 amino acids. The CDR3 region is CASSLRPTGNTIYF. Here the CDR3 DNA reads TGTGCCAGTAGTCTCCGCCCCACTGGAAACACCATATATTTT.

This clonotype was found many times. A read error may produce the germline difference seen at one junction end. The CDR3 coding sequence is TGTGCCAGCAGTAACCTAGCGGGAGAGTTCTTC. The encoded protein is CASSNLAGEFF. J is TRBJ2-5 and V is TRBV6-2 or TRBV6-3; 10 nucleotides agree with TRBD2. Per germline, CDR1 MNHEY and CDR2 SVGEGT. There are 11 residues in the CDR3.

A note on this clonotype: No conserved phenylalanine or tryptophan ends this CDR3, so it is likely a read error. The chain joins TRBV4-1 to TRBJ1-1; a weak D match, TRBD1 (5 bases). V gave up 2 bases and J gave up 0 bases, with 10 bases separating them. This CDR3 has 15 amino acids. The germline V gene encodes CDR1 MGHRA and CDR2 YSYEKL. CDR3 amino acids: CASSQMGGLNTEAFY. The CDR3 coding sequence is TGCGCCAGCAGCCAAATGGGGGGGTTGAACACTGAAGCTTTCTAT.

V gene TRBV7-3 combines with J gene TRBJ2-2; D unclear. There are 14 residues in the CDR3. V dropped 5 bases and J dropped 6 bases, with 13 bases sitting between them. Germline V gene sequence: CDR1 SGHTA, CDR2 FQGTGA. The CDR3 DNA is TGTGCCAGCAGCCCCGACCCCCTTGCCGGGGAGCTGTTTTTT. This translates into CASSPDPLAGELFF.

The J gene is TRBJ2-2, the V gene TRBV11-3; 7 nucleotides line up with TRBD1. The CDR3 has 15 residues. In germline, CDR1 is SGHNT, CDR2 YENEEA. The V and J ends lost 4 bases and 4 bases, in that order; junction bases with no gene match: 6. In nucleotides, the CDR3 is TGTGCCAGCAGCTCCGACAGGGTGACCACCGGGGAGCTGTTTTTT. Its translation is CASSSDRVTTGELFF.

This clonotype was seen many times. This sequence joins TRBV4-1 and TRBJ2-7, with 7 nucleotides matching TRBD1. CDR3 length: 15 residues. The trim removed 4 bases at V and 3 bases at J, leaving 9 bases unmatched. The V gene's germline CDR1 is MGHRA and CDR2 YSYEKL. The CDR3 DNA reads as TGCGCCAGCAGCCTTACCGGGACAGTCAACTACGAGCAGTACTTC. Its protein is CASSLTGTVNYEQYF.

This clonotype has only one observation. This rearrangement joins TRBV2 to TRBJ2-7, with TRBD1 matching over 8 bases. The J segment lost 6 bases and the V segment lost 4 bases, leaving 5 bases of the junction unmatched. Germline V lookup: CDR1 SNHLY, CDR2 FYNNEI. CDR3 length equals 13 residues. CDR3: CASSAGQGAEQYF. The CDR3 DNA follows: TGTGCCAGCAGTGCAGGACAGGGAGCCGAGCAGTACTTC.

The rearrangement uses TRBV20-1 and TRBJ2-5; 10 bases map to TRBD2. This CDR3 comprises 16 residues. V was pared by 0 bases and J by 9 bases, with 13 bases of the junction left unmatched. CDR1 is DFQATT and CDR2 is SNEGSKA in the germline V gene (reference sequence). The DNA for the CDR3 is TGCAGTGCTAGAGATGTGGGACTAGCGTCGACCGGGGCCCAGTACTTC. Its translation is CSARDVGLASTGAQYF.

This clonotype was seen at least ten times. The V gene is TRBV6-5, the J gene TRBJ1-2; maybe TRBD1 (5 bases). V was pared by 5 bases and J by 8 bases, with 12 bases between. There are 12 residues in the CDR3. Germline lookup yields CDR1 MNHEY and CDR2 SVGAGI. The CDR3 DNA sequence: TGTGCCAGCAGTGGGGACGGTCTCGGCTACACCTTC. Translated: CASSGDGLGYTF.

The table lists this clonotype with many counts. The J gene is TRBJ2-3, the V gene TRBV7-2; a weak D match, TRBD1 (6 bases). Trimming removed 3 bases from V and 0 bases from J, with 13 bases in between. This CDR3 is built from 16 residues. Germline loops: CDR1 SGHTA, CDR2 FQGNSA. This CDR3 reads CASSLRRTESTDTQYF. The DNA of the CDR3 is TGTGCCAGCAGCTTGCGCCGGACAGAGAGCACAGATACGCAGTATTTT.

The chain couples TRBV9 to TRBJ2-5, with 8 bases lining up with TRBD2. The V segment lost 3 bases and the J segment 5 bases; nucleotides outside the gene matches: 6. Germline V gene data show CDR1 as SGDLS and CDR2 as YYNGEE. The CDR3 extends over 14 amino acids. The CDR3 here is CASSDTGGLETQYF. In nucleotides, the CDR3 is TGTGCCAGCAGCGACACGGGGGGGTTGGAGACCCAGTACTTC. Variable domain in full (rest from reference TRBV9 and TRBJ2-5): DSGVTQTPKHLITATGQRVTLRCSPRSGDLSVYWYQQSLDQGLQFLIQYYNGEERAKGNILERFSAQQFPDLHSELNLSSLELGDSALYFCASSDTGGLETQYFGPGTRLLVL.

This clonotype was recorded at least ten times. The V and J genes are TRBV19 and TRBJ2-2; unclear D gene. The germline V gene encodes CDR1 LNHDA and CDR2 SQIVND (reference sequence). This CDR3 region has 13 residues. V was trimmed by 1 base and J by 3 bases, leaving 3 bases between them. In nucleotides, the CDR3 is TGTGCCAGTAGTATAGGATACACCGGGGAGCTGTTTTTT. It specifies CASSIGYTGELFF.

This clonotype occurred many times. This sequence joins TRBV20-1 and TRBJ2-1; 7 positions agree with TRBD2. The CDR3 totals 14 residues. Germline CDR1 and CDR2: DFQATT and SNEGSKA (reference sequence). The trim removed 6 bases at V and 8 bases at J, leaving 13 bases unmatched. For the CDR3, the DNA is TGCAGTGCGCCTCCGGGACTACAGCTTTATGAGCAGTTCTTC. Protein product: CSAPPGLQLYEQFF.

There are a few counts of this clonotype. This chain links TRBV20-1 with TRBJ1-1, with 7 bases identical to TRBD1. The CDR3 consists of 16 residues. V was clipped by 6 bases and J by 8 bases; unmatched bases: 21. Germline V gives CDR1 DFQATT, CDR2 SNEGSKA (reference sequence). CDR3 amino acids: CSAPASTGTLASEAFF. Written as DNA, the CDR3 is TGCAGTGCCCCTGCCTCGACAGGGACCCTAGCTTCGGAAGCTTTCTTT.

This clonotype occurred many times. This chain uses TRBV4-1 with TRBJ2-3, with D unclear. The ends were cut back, 3 bases at V and 1 base at J, with 14 bases in the middle. Germline V gives CDR1 MGHRA, CDR2 YSYEKL. This CDR3 spans 16 amino acids. The CDR3: CASSHPTFEGTDTQYF. In DNA form, the CDR3 reads TGCGCCAGCAGCCACCCTACATTCGAGGGCACAGATACGCAGTATTTT.

About this clonotype itself: A junction boundary mismatches the germline segment, possibly from a read error. The rearrangement joins TRBV20-1 to TRBJ2-3, with 9 bases matching TRBD1. CDR1 is DFQATT, CDR2 SNEGSKA, per germline (reference sequence). The CDR3 has 9 amino acids. The chain's CDR3 is CSGSTGGAF. CDR3 bases: TGCAGTGGGTCCACAGGGGGCGCTTTT.

In this sample, this clonotype turned up a few times. A clone one base away is much larger, so this may be a read error. V usage is TRBV7-3 and J usage is TRBJ2-1; tentatively, D is TRBD2 (5 bases). Looked up from germline, CDR1 is SGHTA and CDR2 is FQGTGA. The CDR3 totals 18 residues. DNA of the CDR3: TGTACCAGCAGCTTAAGTGGCAGACCAGCTTCGGGAAACAATGAGCAGTTCTTC. Amino acid sequence: CTSSLSGRPASGNNEQFF.

This clonotype was observed many times. The chain has TRBV6-6 and TRBJ2-2; the D call may be TRBD1 or TRBD2 (5 bases each). Germline V lookup: CDR1 MNHNY, CDR2 SVGAGI (reference sequence). The ends were cut back, 2 bases at V and 5 bases at J, with 6 bases in the middle. The CDR3 extends over 13 amino acids. The CDR3 DNA follows: TGTGCCAGCAGTTACGAGGGGACCGGGGAGCTGTTTTTT. Its translation is CASSYEGTGELFF.

The chain uses TRBV7-6 and TRBJ1-2; TRBD1 might be the D (5 bases). The CDR3 covers 13 residues. Germline V gene sequence: CDR1 SGHVS, CDR2 FNYEAQ. Deletions cut 3 bases from V and 4 bases from J, with 9 bases between. This CDR3 reads CASSFSDTYGYTF. The CDR3 bases are TGTGCCAGCAGCTTTTCGGACACCTATGGCTACACCTTC. The full variable domain, completed using reference TRBV7-6 and TRBJ1-2, is GAGVSQSPRYKVTKRGQDVALRCDPISGHVSLYWYRQALGQGPEFLTYFNYEAQQDKSGLPNDRFSAERPEGSISTLTIQRTEQRDSAMYRCASSFSDTYGYTFGSGTRLTVV.

This clonotype was detected many times. The gene calls are TRBV7-2 and TRBJ2-3; 9 bases are shared with TRBD2. V dropped 5 bases and J dropped 4; count of bases not matched to a gene: 13. The CDR3 spans 17 residues. Germline V gene data show CDR1 as SGHTA and CDR2 as FQGNSA. The CDR3 here is CASSPWAGRGGSDTQYF. The CDR3 nucleotides are TGTGCCAGCAGCCCCTGGGCAGGGCGGGGGGGCTCAGATACGCAGTATTTT.

There are many counts of this clonotype. The chain uses TRBV4-1 and TRBJ1-2; no definite D call. Germline V gene lookup returns CDR1 MGHRA and CDR2 YSYEKL. The CDR3 contains 16 residues. The V gene lost 1 base and the J gene lost 4 bases, with 16 bases spanning the gap. The CDR3 loop is CASSQADIWEGYGYTF. The CDR3 bases are TGCGCCAGCAGCCAAGCAGACATCTGGGAGGGCTATGGCTACACCTTC.

The table lists this clonotype with many counts. The chain joins TRBV9 to TRBJ1-3; D gene ambiguous. The CDR3 runs 14 residues. V shed 2 bases and J shed 0 bases, with 6 bases lying between them. Per the germline V gene, CDR1 is SGDLS and CDR2 is YYNGEE. In DNA form, the CDR3 reads TGTGCCAGCAGCGTCCGGAGCTCTGGAAACACCATATATTTT. It translates to CASSVRSSGNTIYF. Complete variable domain (other parts from reference TRBV9 and TRBJ1-3): DSGVTQTPKHLITATGQRVTLRCSPRSGDLSVYWYQQSLDQGLQFLIQYYNGEERAKGNILERFSAQQFPDLHSELNLSSLELGDSALYFCASSVRSSGNTIYFGEGSWLTVV.

This chain links TRBV4-1 with TRBJ2-7; 10 nucleotides align to TRBD2. This CDR3 region has 15 residues. Germline CDR1 MGHRA, CDR2 YSYEKL. The junction had 2 bases not matched to a gene; V was cut back by 0 bases and J by 3 bases. In DNA, the CDR3 is TGCGCCAGCAGCCAAGATCGACTAGCGGGCTACGAGCAGTACTTC. Protein product: CASSQDRLAGYEQYF.

With respect to this clonotype: This clone may be a read error of a much larger clone one base away. This rearrangement joins TRBV5-1 to TRBJ2-2; no clear D. Germline V gene lookup returns CDR1 SGHRS and CDR2 YFSETQ. V was shortened by 3 bases and J by 7 bases, with 7 bases between the two germline ends. The CDR3 runs 12 residues. The CDR3: CASSSPNGELFF. CDR3 nucleotides: TGCGCCAGCAGCTCGCCAAACGGGGAGCTGTTTTTT.

In its sample, this clonotype was seen many times. The genes are TRBV29-1 and TRBJ2-7; no clear D gene. V gave up 4 bases and J gave up 3 bases, with 7 bases separating them. The CDR3 loop spans 11 amino acids. Germline CDR1 is SQVTM and CDR2 is ANQGSEA. Written as DNA, the CDR3 is TGCAGCGTTGCCATCCTCTACGAGCAGTACTTC. Its protein product is CSVAILYEQYF.

This clonotype was seen a handful of times. The genes are TRBV5-1 and TRBJ1-1; 8 bases are shared with TRBD1. CDR3 length: 16 residues. V shed 5 bases and J 1 base; nucleotides not matched to a gene: 10. Germline CDR1 and CDR2: SGHRS and YFSETQ. The CDR3 region is CASRVPLGTGNTEAFF. The CDR3 nucleotides are TGCGCCAGCAGGGTACCTCTCGGGACAGGGAACACTGAAGCTTTCTTT.

This clonotype was detected many times. The CDR3 nucleotides read TGTGCCAGCAGTTACCGAGTAGGGGGCGGAGGCTACACCTTC. It yields the protein CASSYRVGGGGYTF. The chain couples TRBV6-5 to TRBJ1-2; 7 bases are shared with TRBD1. V lost 2 bases and J lost 8; bases outside the gene matches: 8. The CDR3 sequence is 14 residues long. Germline V gene sequence: CDR1 MNHEY, CDR2 SVGAGI.

The chain employs TRBV6-2 or TRBV6-3 and TRBJ1-1; the D is unclear. Germline V gives CDR1 MNHEY, CDR2 SVGEGT. This CDR3 region has 12 residues. The ends were cut back, 5 bases at V and 0 bases at J, with 4 bases in the middle. The CDR3 sequence is CASSRLNTEAFF. The CDR3 coding sequence is TGTGCCAGCAGTCGCTTGAACACTGAAGCTTTCTTT.